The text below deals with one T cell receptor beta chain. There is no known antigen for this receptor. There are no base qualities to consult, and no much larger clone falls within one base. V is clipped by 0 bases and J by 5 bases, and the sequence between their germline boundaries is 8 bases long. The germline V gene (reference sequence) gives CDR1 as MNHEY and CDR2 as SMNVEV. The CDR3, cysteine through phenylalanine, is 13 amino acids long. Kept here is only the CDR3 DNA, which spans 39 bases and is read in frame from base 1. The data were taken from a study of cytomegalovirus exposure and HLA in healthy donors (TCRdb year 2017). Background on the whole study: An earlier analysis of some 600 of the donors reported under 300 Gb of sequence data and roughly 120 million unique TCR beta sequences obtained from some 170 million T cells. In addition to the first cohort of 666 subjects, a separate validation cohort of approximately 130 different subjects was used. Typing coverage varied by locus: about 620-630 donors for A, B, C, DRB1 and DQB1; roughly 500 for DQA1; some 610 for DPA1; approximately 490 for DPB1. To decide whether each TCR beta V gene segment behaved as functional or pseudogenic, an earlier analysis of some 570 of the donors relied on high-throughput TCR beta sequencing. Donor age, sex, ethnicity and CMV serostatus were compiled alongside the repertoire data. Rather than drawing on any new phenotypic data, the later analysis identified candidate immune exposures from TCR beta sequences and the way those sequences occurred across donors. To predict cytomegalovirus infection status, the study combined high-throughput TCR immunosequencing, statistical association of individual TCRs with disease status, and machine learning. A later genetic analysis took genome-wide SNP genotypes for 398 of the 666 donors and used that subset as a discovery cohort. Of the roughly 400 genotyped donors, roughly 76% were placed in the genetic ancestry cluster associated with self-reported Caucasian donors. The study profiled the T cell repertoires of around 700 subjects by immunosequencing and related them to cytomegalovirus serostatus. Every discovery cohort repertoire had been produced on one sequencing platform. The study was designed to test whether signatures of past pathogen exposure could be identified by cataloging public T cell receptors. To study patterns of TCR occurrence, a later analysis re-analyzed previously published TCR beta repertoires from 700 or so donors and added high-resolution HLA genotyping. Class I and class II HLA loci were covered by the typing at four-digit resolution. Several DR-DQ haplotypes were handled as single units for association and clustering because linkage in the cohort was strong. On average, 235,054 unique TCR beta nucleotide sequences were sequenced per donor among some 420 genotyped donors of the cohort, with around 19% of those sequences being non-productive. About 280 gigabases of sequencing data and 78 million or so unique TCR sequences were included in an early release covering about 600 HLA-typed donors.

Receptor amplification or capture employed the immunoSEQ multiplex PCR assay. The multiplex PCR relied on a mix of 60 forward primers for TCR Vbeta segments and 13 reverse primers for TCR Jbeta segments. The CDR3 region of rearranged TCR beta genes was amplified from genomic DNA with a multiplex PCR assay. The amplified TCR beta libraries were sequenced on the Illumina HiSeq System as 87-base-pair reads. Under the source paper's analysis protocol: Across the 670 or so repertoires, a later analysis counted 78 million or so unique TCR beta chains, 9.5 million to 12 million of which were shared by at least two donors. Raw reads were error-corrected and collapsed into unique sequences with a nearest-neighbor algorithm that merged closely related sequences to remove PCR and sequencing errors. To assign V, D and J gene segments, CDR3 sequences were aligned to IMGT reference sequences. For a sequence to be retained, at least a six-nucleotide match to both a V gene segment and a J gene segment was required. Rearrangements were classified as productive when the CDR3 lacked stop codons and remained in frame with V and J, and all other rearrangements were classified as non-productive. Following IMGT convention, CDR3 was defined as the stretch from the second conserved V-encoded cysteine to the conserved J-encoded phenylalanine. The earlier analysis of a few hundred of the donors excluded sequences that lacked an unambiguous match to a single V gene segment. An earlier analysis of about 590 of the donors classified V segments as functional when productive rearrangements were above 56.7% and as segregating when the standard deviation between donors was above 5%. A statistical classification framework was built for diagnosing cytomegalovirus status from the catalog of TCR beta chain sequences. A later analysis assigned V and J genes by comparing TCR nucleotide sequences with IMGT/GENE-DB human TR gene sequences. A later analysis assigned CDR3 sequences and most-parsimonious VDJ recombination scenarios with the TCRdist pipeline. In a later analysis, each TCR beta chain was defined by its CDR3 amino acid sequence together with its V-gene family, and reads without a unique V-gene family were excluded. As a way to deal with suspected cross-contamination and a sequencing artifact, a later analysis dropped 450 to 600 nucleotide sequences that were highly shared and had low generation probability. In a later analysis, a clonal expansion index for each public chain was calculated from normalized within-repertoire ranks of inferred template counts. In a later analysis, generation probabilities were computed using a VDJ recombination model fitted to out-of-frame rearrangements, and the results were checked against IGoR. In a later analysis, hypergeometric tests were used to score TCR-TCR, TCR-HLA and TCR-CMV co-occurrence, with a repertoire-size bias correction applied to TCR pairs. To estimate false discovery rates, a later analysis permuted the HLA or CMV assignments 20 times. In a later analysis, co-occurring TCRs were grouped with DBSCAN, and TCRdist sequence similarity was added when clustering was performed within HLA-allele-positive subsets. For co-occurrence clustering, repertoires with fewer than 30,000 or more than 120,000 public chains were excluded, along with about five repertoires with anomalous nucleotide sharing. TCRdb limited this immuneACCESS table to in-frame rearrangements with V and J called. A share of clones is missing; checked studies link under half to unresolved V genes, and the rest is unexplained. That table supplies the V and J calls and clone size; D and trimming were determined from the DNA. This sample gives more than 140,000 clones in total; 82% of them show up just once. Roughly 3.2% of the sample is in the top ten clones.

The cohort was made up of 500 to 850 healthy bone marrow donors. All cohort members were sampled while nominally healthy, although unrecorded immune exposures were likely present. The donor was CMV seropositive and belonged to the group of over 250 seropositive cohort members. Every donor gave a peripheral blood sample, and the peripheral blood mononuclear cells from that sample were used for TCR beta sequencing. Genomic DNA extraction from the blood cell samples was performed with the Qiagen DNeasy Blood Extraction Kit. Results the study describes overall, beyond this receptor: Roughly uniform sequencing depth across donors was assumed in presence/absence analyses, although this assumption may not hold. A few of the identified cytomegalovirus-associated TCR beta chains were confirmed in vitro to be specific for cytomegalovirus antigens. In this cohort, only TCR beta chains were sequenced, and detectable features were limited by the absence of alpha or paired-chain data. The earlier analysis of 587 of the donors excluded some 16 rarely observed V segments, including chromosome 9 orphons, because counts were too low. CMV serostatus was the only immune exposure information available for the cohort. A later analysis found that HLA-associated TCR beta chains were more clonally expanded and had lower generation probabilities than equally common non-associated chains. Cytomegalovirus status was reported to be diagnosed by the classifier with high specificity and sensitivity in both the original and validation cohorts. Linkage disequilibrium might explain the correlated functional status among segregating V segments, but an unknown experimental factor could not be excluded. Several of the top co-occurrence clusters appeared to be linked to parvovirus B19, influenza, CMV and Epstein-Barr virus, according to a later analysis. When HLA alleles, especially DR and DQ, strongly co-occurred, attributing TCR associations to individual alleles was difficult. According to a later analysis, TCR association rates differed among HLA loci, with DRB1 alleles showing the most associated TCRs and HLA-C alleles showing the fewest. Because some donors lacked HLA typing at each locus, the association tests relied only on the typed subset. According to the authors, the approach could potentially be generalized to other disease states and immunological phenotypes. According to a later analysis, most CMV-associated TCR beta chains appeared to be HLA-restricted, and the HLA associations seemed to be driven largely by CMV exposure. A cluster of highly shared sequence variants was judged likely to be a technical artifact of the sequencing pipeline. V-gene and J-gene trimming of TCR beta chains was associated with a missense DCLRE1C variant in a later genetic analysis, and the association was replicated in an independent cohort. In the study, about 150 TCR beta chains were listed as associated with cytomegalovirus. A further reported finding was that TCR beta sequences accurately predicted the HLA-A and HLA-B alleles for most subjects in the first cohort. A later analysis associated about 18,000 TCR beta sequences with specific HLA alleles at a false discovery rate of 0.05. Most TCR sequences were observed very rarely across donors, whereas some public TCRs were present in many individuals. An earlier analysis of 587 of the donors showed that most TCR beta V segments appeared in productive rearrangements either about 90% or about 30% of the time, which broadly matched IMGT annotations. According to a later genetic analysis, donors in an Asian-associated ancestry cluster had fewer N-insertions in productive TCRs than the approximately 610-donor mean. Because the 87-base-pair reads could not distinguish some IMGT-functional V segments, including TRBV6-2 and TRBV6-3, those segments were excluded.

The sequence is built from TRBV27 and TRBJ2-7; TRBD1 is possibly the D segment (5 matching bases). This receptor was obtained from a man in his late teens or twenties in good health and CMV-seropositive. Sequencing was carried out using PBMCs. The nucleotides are TGTGCCAGCAGTTTATCAAGGGGTCACGAGCAGTACTTC. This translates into CASSLSRGHEQYF.